These T cell receptor beta chains were read from a single sample in a study of PD-1 blockade in classical Hodgkin lymphoma. Libraries were prepared by immunoSEQ multiplex PCR; TCRdb keeps only in-frame clonotypes and omits some of them. The sample carries around 50,000 clones, roughly 90% recorded once. The sequenced sample consisted of peripheral blood mononuclear cells (PBMCs). The source is a human donor with classical Hodgkin lymphoma. Each CDR3 is given with its conserved first and last residue. D genes are given only for firm matches. Expanded clones get a size class; other rows say once, few or many, or leave the size out.

length | J | size | V | D | DNA | CDR3
13 | TRBJ1-5 | . | TRBV5-1 | . | TGCGCCAGCAGCTTGCGAGGGAATCAGCCCCAGCATTTT | CASSLRGNQPQHF
15 | TRBJ2-1 | . | TRBV6-4 | . | TGTGCCAGCAGTGTGACAGGAGGGGCGCACAATGAGCAGTTCTTC | CASSVTGGAHNEQFF
17 | TRBJ1-1 | . | TRBV6-1 | TRBD1 | TGTGCCAGCAGTGAAAAAAAAGGGGGCCATCTGAACACTGAAGCTTTCTTT | CASSEKKGGHLNTEAFF
15 | TRBJ2-3 | . | TRBV15 | TRBD2 | TGTGCCACCAGCAAAGCTAGCGGGAATATAGATACGCAGTATTTT | CATSKASGNIDTQYF
14 | TRBJ2-5 | . | TRBV9 | . | TGTGCCAGCTCCTGCGGGGAGGAAGAAGAGACCCAGTACTTC | CASSCGEEEETQYF
15 | TRBJ2-2 | . | TRBV13 | . | TGTGCCAGCCGGACCCAGGGGAAGAACACCGGGGAGCTGTTTTTT | CASRTQGKNTGELFF
14 | TRBJ1-2 | . | TRBV6-6 | . | TGTGCCAGCAGTTACGATCAGCGCAGCGAAGGCTACACCTTC | CASSYDQRSEGYTF
15 | TRBJ1-1 | . | TRBV11-2 | . | TGTGCCAGCAGCTTAGGAGCGACAGTGAACACTGAAGCTTTCTTT | CASSLGATVNTEAFF
13 | TRBJ2-1 | . | TRBV11-3 | . | TGTGCCAGCAGCCGGGACTCGAACAATGAGCAGTTCTTC | CASSRDSNNEQFF
15 | TRBJ1-5 | . | TRBV28 | . | TGTGCCAGCAGTTGGACTTTAGATAGCAATCAGCCCCAGCATTTT | CASSWTLDSNQPQHF
13 | TRBJ2-3 | . | TRBV7-3 | . | TGTGCCAGCAGCCCGAATCCGACAGATACGCAGTATTTT | CASSPNPTDTQYF
13 | TRBJ2-2 | . | TRBV7-9 | . | TGTGCCAGCAGCTTCCGGACTCCCGGGGAGCTGTTTTTT | CASSFRTPGELFF
13 | TRBJ2-5 | . | TRBV10-3 | . | TGTGCCATCAGTGAGTCCACCTCCGAGAACCAGTACTTC | CAISESTSENQYF
15 | TRBJ2-3 | . | TRBV6-6 | TRBD2 | TGTGCCAGCAGTGCCCGGGCGGGAGGCACAGATACGCAGTATTTT | CASSARAGGTDTQYF
17 | TRBJ1-1 | . | TRBV4-1 | . | TGCGCCAGCAGCCAAAGGTCAGGGGAGGGGATGAACACTGAAGCTTTCTTT | CASSQRSGEGMNTEAFF
15 | TRBJ1-1 | once | TRBV19 | TRBD1 | TGTGCCAGTAGTTTCCGGACAGGTAAGGGCACTGAAGCTTTCTTT | CASSFRTGKGTEAFF
15 | TRBJ1-1 | . | TRBV4-1 | TRBD1 | TGCGCCAGCAGCCCCAGGGGGCTCAAGGACACTGAAGCTTTCTTT | CASSPRGLKDTEAFF
14 | TRBJ2-2 | . | TRBV7-6 | . | TGTGCCAGCAGCTTGGGCACTGGGATCGGGGAGCTGTTTTTT | CASSLGTGIGELFF
11 | TRBJ2-1 | once | TRBV19 | . | TGTGCCACCCGAGGCTACAATGAGCAGTTCTTC | CATRGYNEQFF
13 | TRBJ2-2 | . | TRBV19 | . | TGTGCCAGTAGTACCGCGGGTGTCGGGGAGCTGTTTTTT | CASSTAGVGELFF
13 | TRBJ1-5 | once | TRBV11-3 | . | TGTGCCAGCCGCGGCGGCCCCAATCAGCCCCAGCATTTT | CASRGGPNQPQHF
18 | TRBJ1-5 | . | TRBV28 | . | TGTGCCAGCAGTTTGGACGTTTGGGGGGATTCGGGCAATCAGCCCCAGCATTTT | CASSLDVWGDSGNQPQHF
11 | TRBJ1-1 | . | TRBV6-5 | . | TGTGCCAGCAGTTACGGGTCGGGAGCTTTCTTT | CASSYGSGAFF
13 | TRBJ1-1 | . | TRBV25-1 | . | TGTGCCAGCAGTGAAGGGGTGGCCACTGAAGCTTTCTTT | CASSEGVATEAFF
14 | TRBJ1-2 | . | TRBV18 | TRBD1 | TGTGCCAGCTCACCTGCCCCGGGACAGGGCGGCTACACCTTC | CASSPAPGQGGYTF
13 | TRBJ2-1 | few | TRBV28 | . | TGTGCCAGCAGTCCAGGGACAAACAATGAGCAGTTCTTC | CASSPGTNNEQFF
13 | TRBJ1-2 | . | TRBV6-5 | . | TGTGCCAGCAGTTACGGGGCAGACTATGGCTACACCTTC | CASSYGADYGYTF
14 | TRBJ1-1 | once | TRBV11-2 | . | TGTGCCAGCAGCTTCTGGCAGGAGAACACTGAAGCTTTCTTT | CASSFWQENTEAFF
13 | TRBJ1-4 | . | TRBV4-2 | . | TGTGCCAGCAGCCAAGGGGCTAATGAAAAACTGTTTTTT | CASSQGANEKLFF
17 | TRBJ2-7 | . | TRBV9 | TRBD1 | TGTGCCAGCAGCGTAGCTGAGGGGTGGAGACAGGGCTACGAGCAGTACTTC | CASSVAEGWRQGYEQYF